Presented here are 32 T cell receptor beta chains from one specimen sequenced in a study of T-cell reconstitution after alpha-beta-depleted transplantation in children. A TCRbeta library incorporating unique molecular identifiers was prepared. MiXCR, applied by TCRdb to the PCR reads, yields one record per CDR3 protein. The profile covers more than 85,000 distinct CDR3 sequences, with 10% appearing a single time and 8% taken by the ten largest. The source material was PBMCs from the stem cell graft donor, sampled from the stem cell graft. Receptors originate from a human donor who donated a stem cell graft to a child with acute lymphoblastic leukemia.

The CDR3 DNA sequence: TGTGCCAGCAGCTTAGTTAGGGGCCCCGGGGAGCTGTTTTTT. Its protein product is CASSLVRGPGELFF. The V gene is TRBV7-2, the J gene TRBJ2-2, with a tentative D call TRBD1 (5 bases). Germline V lookup: CDR1 SGHTA, CDR2 FQGNSA. Trimming cost V 1 base and J 6 bases, with 9 bases left between them. The CDR3 has 14 residues. Drawing the rest from reference TRBV7-2 and TRBJ2-2, the complete variable domain is GAGVSQSPSNKVTEKGKDVELRCDPISGHTALYWYRQSLGQGLEFLIYFQGNSAPDKSGLPSDRFSAERTGGSVSTLTIQRTQQEDSAVYLCASSLVRGPGELFFGEGSRLTVL.

This clonotype was found many times. The chain links TRBV6-5 to TRBJ2-5; the D gene is possibly TRBD2 (6 bases). Trimming removed 6 bases at V and 5 bases at J, with 10 bases between. Per the germline V gene, CDR1 is MNHEY and CDR2 is SVGAGI. CDR3 size: 12 residues. The CDR3 loop reads CASRLGRETQYF. The CDR3, as DNA: TGTGCCAGCAGGCTAGGGAGGGAGACCCAGTACTTC.

This clonotype showed up many times. The V and J genes are TRBV29-1 and TRBJ1-4; tentatively, D is TRBD1 (5 bases). CDR1 and CDR2 (germline): SQVTM, ANQGSEA. With 6 bases removed from V and 7 bases from J, the gap between germline ends came to 15 bases. The CDR3 is made up of 13 amino acids. CDR3: CSVAQGVGEKLFF. For the CDR3, the DNA is TGCAGCGTCGCTCAGGGAGTCGGTGAAAAACTGTTTTTT.

The table lists this clonotype with many counts. V and J are TRBV27 and TRBJ1-1; no reliable D call. The CDR3 consists of 13 residues. Deletions cut 6 bases from V and 8 bases from J, with 16 bases between. Germline values: CDR1 MNHEY, CDR2 SMNVEV (reference sequence). The CDR3 reads CASSPTSRREAFF. In DNA, the CDR3 is TGTGCCAGCAGCCCCACGTCCCGGAGGGAAGCTTTCTTT.

The chain is built from TRBV3-1 and TRBJ2-1, with 7 bases aligning to TRBD2. The CDR3 has 15 amino acids. V was pared by 6 bases and J by 4 bases, with 9 bases of the junction left unmatched. Germline CDR1 LGHDT, CDR2 YNNKEL (reference sequence). The CDR3 here is CASRTQRGGYNEQFF. The CDR3 nucleotides are TGTGCCAGCAGAACCCAGCGGGGAGGGTACAATGAGCAGTTCTTC.

This clonotype has a count of ten or more. The chain combines TRBV20-1 with TRBJ2-7; 7 nucleotides agree with TRBD1. This CDR3 region has 14 residues. Germline CDR1 DFQATT, CDR2 SNEGSKA (reference sequence). V shed 6 bases, J shed 3 bases, and the junction held 11 bases outside the gene matches. The CDR3 bases are TGCAGTGCCAGGGGGACAGATAACGTCTACGAGCAGTACTTC. Protein: CSARGTDNVYEQYF.

This clonotype has at least ten counts. The gene calls are TRBV15 and TRBJ2-7; perhaps TRBD1 as D (6 bases). The V end lost 4 bases, the J end lost 3 bases, and 7 bases lay between the germline ends. Germline V CDR1 and CDR2: LNHNV, YYDKDF (reference sequence). There are 12 residues in the CDR3. The CDR3: CATSNRVYEQYF. DNA for the CDR3: TGTGCCACCAGCAACAGGGTCTACGAGCAGTACTTC. The full variable domain, with the rest looked up from reference TRBV15 and TRBJ2-7, is DAMVIQNPRYQVTQFGKPVTLSCSQTLNHNVMYWYQQKSSQAPKLLFHYYDKDFNNEADTPDNFQSRRPNTSFCFLDIRSPGLGDTAMYLCATSNRVYEQYFGPGTRLTVT.

The sample holds many counts of this clonotype. The chain combines TRBV6-5 with TRBJ2-7; perhaps TRBD1 as D (6 bases). The V and J ends lost 0 bases and 0 bases respectively, with 12 bases between them. CDR3 length: 16 residues. CDR1 and CDR2 from the germline V gene are MNHEY and SVGAGI. CDR3 protein: CASSYSGTHFSYEQYF. The CDR3 DNA sequence: TGTGCCAGCAGTTACTCGGGGACACATTTCTCCTACGAGCAGTACTTC.

This clonotype was seen repeatedly, ten times or more. This chain connects TRBV29-1 to TRBJ2-1, with unresolved D. V lost 0 bases to trimming and J lost 12 bases, with 9 bases between them. CDR1 is SQVTM, CDR2 ANQGSEA, per germline. This CDR3 has 11 residues. CDR3 DNA sequence: TGCAGCGTTGAAGAACTCCACGGGCAGTTCTTC. Protein sequence: CSVEELHGQFF.

This clonotype was counted many times. The chain links TRBV5-1 to TRBJ1-1, with D possibly matching TRBD1 (6 bases). V shed 3 bases and J shed 4 bases, with 19 bases lying between them. CDR1 is SGHRS, CDR2 YFSETQ, per germline. The CDR3 length is 16 residues. CDR3 sequence (DNA): TGCGCCAGCAGCTATGGACAGCCCGGGGTGGGCACTGAAGCTTTCTTT. It yields the protein CASSYGQPGVGTEAFF. Using reference TRBV5-1 and TRBJ1-1 for the parts outside the CDR3, the full variable domain is KAGVTQTPRYLIKTRGQQVTLSCSPISGHRSVSWYQQTPGQGLQFLFEYFSETQRNKGNFPGRFSGRQFSNSRSEMNVSTLELGDSALYLCASSYGQPGVGTEAFFGQGTRLTVV.

At least ten counts were recorded for this clonotype. The genes are TRBV12-3 or TRBV12-4 and TRBJ1-5; D perhaps matches TRBD1 (6 bases). V was pared by 0 bases and J by 10 bases, with 25 bases between. The CDR3 has 18 residues. CDR3 bases: TGTGCCAGCAGTTTAGCGGACCACAGGGCCCTTTACTATGAACCCCAGCATTTT. This gives the protein CASSLADHRALYYEPQHF.

The table lists this clonotype with many counts. This chain connects TRBV29-1 to TRBJ2-1; possible D gene TRBD1, 6 bases. Germline CDR1 is SQVTM and CDR2 is ANQGSEA. Trimming took off 6 bases at V and 4 bases at J, with 10 bases between the two ends. This CDR3 region has 12 residues. The CDR3 reads CSVVTGYNEQFF. Written as DNA, the CDR3 is TGCAGCGTAGTGACAGGTTACAATGAGCAGTTCTTC.

This clonotype was seen only a few times. The J gene is TRBJ2-1, the V gene TRBV4-3; TRBD2 is a possible D gene (6 bases). The CDR3 is 16 amino acids. Trimming cost V 0 bases and J 3 bases, with 12 bases left between them. CDR1 and CDR2 from the germline V gene are LGHNA and YSLEER. The CDR3 spells CASSQELRTIYNEQFF. The CDR3 DNA is TGCGCCAGCAGCCAAGAGCTGAGGACTATCTACAATGAGCAGTTCTTC.

This clonotype came up many times. V and J are TRBV6-5 and TRBJ2-3; D is possibly TRBD2 (6 bases). Looked up from germline, CDR1 is MNHEY and CDR2 is SVGAGI. Deletions cut 5 bases from V and 2 bases from J, with 17 bases between. CDR3 length equals 16 residues. The CDR3 nucleotides are TGTGCCAGCAGTCTGAGGGTTAGCGGACTCACAGATACGCAGTATTTT. This gives the protein CASSLRVSGLTDTQYF.

In this sample, this clonotype turned up many times. The chain couples TRBV4-2 to TRBJ2-3, with D maybe TRBD2 (5 bases). V gave up 0 bases and J gave up 2 bases, with 18 bases separating them. The V gene's germline CDR1 is LGHNA and CDR2 YNFKEQ. The CDR3 runs 18 residues. The CDR3 DNA follows: TGTGCCAGCAGCCAAGATCCCTGGGAGATTCCAAACACAGATACGCAGTATTTT. Its protein is CASSQDPWEIPNTDTQYF.

This clonotype was seen many times. This sequence joins TRBV5-1 and TRBJ2-2; no reliable D call. This CDR3 contains 15 residues. V lost 2 bases and J lost 8, with 16 bases in between. From germline, CDR1 is SGHRS and CDR2 YFSETQ. In nucleotides, the CDR3 is TGCGCCAGCAGCTTCCGACCTCATGGAGCGGGGGAGCTGTTTTTT. Amino acids: CASSFRPHGAGELFF.

This clonotype was observed many times. V gene TRBV12-3 or TRBV12-4 combines with J gene TRBJ2-3; 8 bases agree with TRBD2. The ends lost 3 bases at V and 1 base at J; junction bases unmatched: 15. The length of the CDR3 is 19 residues. Here the CDR3 reads CASSLAVELRGGGTDTQYF. The CDR3 nucleotides read TGTGCCAGCAGTTTGGCCGTAGAACTACGGGGGGGCGGCACAGATACGCAGTATTTT.

This clonotype was observed many times. The genes are TRBV6-2 or TRBV6-3 and TRBJ2-7; the D gene is possibly TRBD2 (5 bases). Trimming shortened V by 7 bases and J by 4 bases, and 11 bases separated the two germline ends. This CDR3 spans 12 amino acids. Germline V lookup: CDR1 MNHEY, CDR2 SVGEGT. The CDR3 sequence: CASTPGDYEQYF. In nucleotides, the CDR3 is TGTGCCAGCACGCCCGGGGATTACGAGCAGTACTTC.

Remarks on this clonotype: This may be a read error: a much more frequent sequence differs by one nucleotide. V usage is TRBV12-3 or TRBV12-4 and J usage is TRBJ1-5, with 9 bases aligning to TRBD1. This CDR3 region has 17 residues. CDR3 nucleotide sequence: TGTGCCAGCAGTTTTATGGGACAGGGCAATAGCAGTCAGCCCCAGCATTTT. The encoded protein is CASSFMGQGNSSQPQHF.

This clonotype was detected ten times or more. The chain uses TRBV27 and TRBJ2-6; 7 positions agree with TRBD1. Germline CDR1 and CDR2: MNHEY and SMNVEV (reference sequence). The CDR3 is 18 residues long. The junction had 10 bases not matched to a gene; V was cut back by 5 bases and J by 0 bases. The CDR3 spells CASSAIQGRHSGANVLTF. The CDR3 DNA reads as TGTGCCAGCAGTGCCATACAGGGGCGACACTCTGGGGCCAACGTCCTGACTTTC.

This rearrangement joins TRBV7-9 to TRBJ2-4; 7 bases align to TRBD1. J lost 0 bases, V lost 5 bases, and 10 bases had no gene match. Germline V lookup: CDR1 SEHNR, CDR2 FQNEAQ (reference sequence). This CDR3 is 17 amino acids long. In nucleotides, the CDR3 is TGTGCCAGCAGCCCCCGACAGGGCGATCTAGCCAAAAACATTCAGTACTTC. Protein product: CASSPRQGDLAKNIQYF.

This clonotype occurred many times. The gene calls are TRBV5-6 and TRBJ2-1; D not certain. The CDR3 is 16 residues long. Trimming stripped 1 base from V and 2 bases from J, with 13 bases between. Germline V gives CDR1 SGHDT, CDR2 YYEEEE. CDR3 protein: CASSLSGGATYNEQFF. DNA for the CDR3: TGTGCCAGCAGCTTGTCGGGCGGTGCTACCTACAATGAGCAGTTCTTC.

This clonotype was counted many times. The chain links TRBV20-1 to TRBJ2-1; 7 bases map to TRBD2. The CDR3 is 16 residues long. Germline CDR1 is DFQATT and CDR2 is SNEGSKA (reference sequence). J lost 0 bases, V lost 0 bases, and 5 bases had no gene match. This CDR3 is CSARDASGSSYNEQFF. The DNA of the CDR3 is TGCAGTGCTAGAGACGCTAGCGGTAGCTCCTACAATGAGCAGTTCTTC.

This clonotype was seen at least ten times. The chain uses TRBV15 and TRBJ2-1, with TRBD1 identical over 11 bases. The ends lost 6 bases at V and 8 bases at J; junction bases unmatched: 9. The CDR3 has 15 residues. Germline assignment: CDR1 LNHNV and CDR2 YYDKDF (reference sequence). Here the CDR3 DNA reads TGTGCCACCAGGGGGGGACAGGGGGTCAGGGATGAGCAGTTCTTC. Its protein is CATRGGQGVRDEQFF.

A word on this clonotype: This may stem from a read error, because a much larger clone lies one nucleotide away. The conserved closing phenylalanine or tryptophan is absent in this CDR3, likely reflecting a read error. This rearrangement joins TRBV6-2 or TRBV6-3 to TRBJ1-2; 7 positions agree with TRBD1. Germline V CDR1 and CDR2: MNHEY, SVGEGT. With V trimmed by 0 bases and J by 7 bases, 8 bases remained unmatched. This CDR3 has 15 amino acids. CDR3 sequence: CASSYSGTVKGGYTL. Written as DNA, the CDR3 is TGTGCCAGCAGTTACTCGGGGACAGTTAAAGGTGGCTACACCTTA.

The sample holds a few counts of this clonotype. The V and J genes are TRBV2 and TRBJ2-5, with TRBD1 matching over 8 bases. V shed 7 bases, J shed 3 bases, and the junction held 7 bases outside the gene matches. The CDR3 is made up of 14 amino acids. From germline, CDR1 is SNHLY and CDR2 FYNNEI. The CDR3 DNA reads as TGTGCCAGCACTTTCTCGACAGGGGAAGAGACCCAGTACTTC. This translates into CASTFSTGEETQYF.

The table lists this clonotype with many counts. CDR3 loop: CASSRGSGVFTHNEQFF. In DNA, the CDR3 is TGCGCCAGCAGCCGGGGGTCAGGGGTTTTCACACACAATGAGCAGTTCTTC. V gene TRBV4-1 combines with J gene TRBJ2-1; perhaps TRBD1 as D (6 bases). Per the germline V gene, CDR1 is MGHRA and CDR2 is YSYEKL. The V end was cut by 4 bases, the J end by 5 bases, with 21 bases between. The CDR3 covers 17 residues.

This clonotype was seen many times. The rearrangement links TRBV9 to TRBJ2-1; 12 nucleotides align to TRBD2. The CDR3 totals 16 residues. CDR1 and CDR2 (germline): SGDLS, YYNGEE. Trimming at V came to 6 bases and at J to 7 bases, leaving 11 bases not matched to a gene. The CDR3 loop is CASTPLTSGGWNEQFF. CDR3 nucleotide sequence: TGTGCCAGCACCCCACTCACTAGCGGGGGGTGGAATGAGCAGTTCTTC.

The rearrangement joins TRBV6-5 to TRBJ1-4; D is unresolved. V lost 2 bases and J 8 bases, leaving 9 bases between the germline ends. The CDR3 is 13 residues long. CDR1 and CDR2 from the germline V gene are MNHEY and SVGAGI. The CDR3 bases are TGTGCCAGCAGTTACGGCGTTCGCGAAAAACTGTTTTTT. Protein: CASSYGVREKLFF.

This clonotype was counted at least ten times. The gene calls are TRBV25-1 and TRBJ2-6, with D uncertain. Germline V gene sequence: CDR1 MGHDK, CDR2 SYGVNS. V shed 3 bases and J shed 0 bases, with 3 bases lying between them. The CDR3 contains 14 residues. The CDR3 nucleotides read TGTGCCAGCAGTGACTACTCTGGGGCCAACGTCCTGACTTTC. Protein product: CASSDYSGANVLTF.

This clonotype was found many times. The chain is built from TRBV20-1 and TRBJ2-3, with TRBD2 identical over 8 bases. CDR1 DFQATT and CDR2 SNEGSKA come from the germline V gene (reference sequence). V shed 5 bases and J 4 bases; nucleotides not matched to a gene: 11. The CDR3 contains 15 residues. The CDR3 loop is CSAASRGARADTQYF. The CDR3 DNA reads TGCAGTGCTGCCTCGCGGGGGGCAAGGGCAGATACGCAGTATTTT.

This clonotype has ten or more counts. The chain combines TRBV7-9 with TRBJ2-1; TRBD2 agrees at 10 bases. The V and J ends lost 2 bases and 7 bases, in that order; junction bases with no gene match: 5. The germline gives CDR1 SEHNR, CDR2 FQNEAQ (reference sequence). This CDR3 has 15 residues. The CDR3: CASSLQRGGVNEQFF. The CDR3 nucleotides read TGTGCCAGCAGCTTACAGCGGGGGGGTGTGAATGAGCAGTTCTTC.